This is a list of T cell receptor beta chains from one sample in a study of long-term antiretroviral therapy in people with HIV. Sequencing was performed with immunoSEQ multiplex PCR; in TCRdb, only in-frame clones are kept and a portion is missing. The sample holds more than 20,000 clones, around 69% seen once. Sequenced material: unsorted PBMCs, taken 1.7 to 1.8 years before starting antiretroviral therapy. Receptor source: a woman aged 40-49 years with HIV. Both conserved end residues are part of each CDR3. A D gene is named only where the DNA matches it firmly. Only part of the rows carry a size: once, few, many, or a class if the clone is expanded.

J | D | V | size | CDR3 | DNA
TRBJ2-3 | - | TRBV30 | - | CAWNENTDTQYF | TGTGCCTGGAATGAAAACACAGATACGCAGTATTTT
TRBJ1-3 | TRBD1 | TRBV20-1 | - | CSVGRDRVYF | TGCAGTGTTGGCCGGGACAGGGTGTATTTT
TRBJ2-1 | - | TRBV5-1 | few | CASSLGGASEQFF | TGCGCCAGCAGCTTGGGGGGGGCTTCCGAGCAGTTCTTC
TRBJ2-1 | - | TRBV2 | - | CASRPWVGDYNEQFF | TGTGCCAGCAGGCCCTGGGTGGGAGACTACAATGAGCAGTTCTTC
TRBJ2-3 | TRBD2 | TRBV2 | - | CASTLAGLDTQYF | TGTGCCAGCACCCTAGCGGGGTTAGATACGCAGTATTTT
TRBJ1-2 | - | TRBV6-5 | - | CASSPRPNYGYTF | TGTGCCAGCAGTCCTCGTCCTAACTATGGCTACACCTTC
TRBJ2-4 | - | TRBV19 | - | CASSTFQAGKNIQYF | TGTGCCAGTAGTACCTTCCAGGCGGGCAAAAACATTCAGTACTTC
TRBJ1-1 | - | TRBV7-9 | - | CASSFTGTNTEAFF | TGTGCCAGCAGCTTCACAGGGACTAACACTGAAGCTTTCTTT
TRBJ2-7 | - | TRBV4-1 | - | CASSPGDKYVEQYF | TGCGCCAGCAGCCCAGGCGACAAGTACGTGGAGCAGTACTTC
TRBJ2-1 | - | TRBV7-9 | few | CASSPQAGTYNEQFF | TGTGCCAGCAGCCCCCAAGCGGGCACGTACAATGAGCAGTTCTTC
TRBJ2-7 | - | TRBV27 | - | CASSLSRAYEQYF | TGTGCCAGCAGTTTAAGCCGAGCCTACGAGCAGTACTTC
TRBJ1-5 | TRBD1 | TRBV7-6 | once | CASSLQDRGLNQPQHF | TGTGCCAGCAGCTTACAAGACAGGGGGCTAAATCAGCCCCAGCATTTT
TRBJ2-1 | - | TRBV19 | - | CASIDRYNEQFF | TGTGCCAGTATTGACCGGTACAATGAGCAGTTCTTC
TRBJ2-2 | - | TRBV29-1 | - | CSVEKGLGTGELFF | TGCAGCGTTGAAAAGGGATTGGGCACCGGGGAGCTGTTTTTT
TRBJ1-2 | TRBD1 | TRBV29-1 | - | CSAQGVERYGYTF | TGCAGCGCTCAGGGGGTAGAGAGGTATGGCTACACCTTC
TRBJ2-1 | TRBD1 | TRBV6-5 | - | CASSSRQGKDNEQFF | TGTGCCAGCAGTTCCCGACAGGGGAAGGACAATGAGCAGTTCTTC
TRBJ1-2 | TRBD1 | TRBV30 | - | CAWRGQGYYGYTF | TGTGCCTGGAGGGGACAGGGGTACTATGGCTACACCTTC
TRBJ1-4 | TRBD1 | TRBV7-8 | - | CASSPRDRGLPREKLFF | TGTGCCAGCAGCCCGCGGGACAGGGGGCTCCCAAGGGAAAAACTGTTTTTT
TRBJ2-3 | - | TRBV7-8 | - | CASSFIETDTQYF | TGTGCCAGCAGCTTTATTGAGACAGATACGCAGTATTTT
TRBJ1-2 | - | TRBV14 | - | CASSPTAHNYGYTF | TGTGCCAGCTCACCGACAGCTCATAACTATGGCTACACCTTC
TRBJ1-3 | - | TRBV5-5 | - | CASSREGGSGNTIYF | TGTGCCAGCAGCCGCGAGGGAGGCTCTGGAAACACCATATATTTT
TRBJ1-1 | - | TRBV5-1 | once | CASSLVALNAGAEAFF | TGCGCCAGCAGCTTGGTGGCACTAAATGCGGGGGCGGAAGCTTTCTTT
TRBJ1-1 | TRBD1 | TRBV30 | - | CAWSVPGTENTEAFF | TGTGCCTGGAGTGTACCCGGGACAGAGAACACTGAAGCTTTCTTT
TRBJ1-2 | - | TRBV15 | - | CATSREGGTADGYTF | TGTGCCACCAGCAGAGAGGGGGGGACCGCCGATGGCTACACCTTC
TRBJ1-1 | - | TRBV30 | medium-sized | CAWAKGITEAFF | TGTGCCTGGGCCAAGGGGATTACTGAAGCTTTCTTT
TRBJ1-5 | - | TRBV4-1 | - | CASSQDSGGNQPQHF | TGCGCCAGCAGCCAAGATTCGGGGGGCAATCAGCCCCAGCATTTT
TRBJ1-2 | - | TRBV11-3 | once | CASSFRPDGGYTF | TGTGCCAGCAGCTTTCGTCCGGATGGTGGCTACACCTTC
TRBJ1-2 | - | TRBV7-9 | - | CASSLDYGYTF | TGTGCCAGCAGCTTGGACTATGGCTACACCTTC
TRBJ1-2 | - | TRBV7-2 | few | CASSPGRAHYGYTF | TGTGCCAGCAGCCCAGGGAGGGCCCACTATGGCTACACCTTC
TRBJ1-2 | TRBD1 | TRBV2 | - | CASSEAPLGQGAVHGYTF | TGTGCCAGCAGTGAAGCGCCTCTTGGACAGGGGGCTGTTCATGGCTACACCTTC
TRBJ1-4 | - | TRBV18 | few | CASSDVAGGNEKLFF | TGTGCCAGCTCAGACGTCGCTGGGGGGAATGAAAAACTGTTTTTT
TRBJ2-1 | - | TRBV5-1 | - | CASSPGRNNEQFF | TGCGCCAGCAGCCCGGGACGAAACAATGAGCAGTTCTTC
TRBJ1-3 | - | TRBV14 | - | CASSLVSGAVSGNTIYF | TGTGCCAGCAGCCTGGTATCGGGGGCTGTCTCTGGAAACACCATATATTTT
TRBJ2-7 | TRBD2 | TRBV4-1 | - | CASSPAGKSYEQYF | TGCGCCAGCAGCCCAGCGGGAAAATCCTACGAGCAGTACTTC
TRBJ2-5 | TRBD2 | TRBV7-9 | once | CASSLALSGGETQYF | TGTGCCAGCAGTTTAGCCCTATCGGGAGGGGAGACCCAGTACTTC
TRBJ2-7 | TRBD2 | TRBV29-1 | once | CSVEDRDYYEQYF | TGCAGCGTTGAAGATCGGGACTACTACGAGCAGTACTTC
TRBJ2-7 | - | TRBV19 | few | CASSTRGGGQYF | TGTGCCAGTAGTACCCGGGGTGGTGGGCAGTACTTC
TRBJ2-1 | - | TRBV19 | - | CASSGARVNEQFF | TGTGCCAGTAGTGGTGCCCGGGTCAATGAGCAGTTCTTC
TRBJ1-2 | - | TRBV6-6 | - | CASSYDFSQYGYTF | TGTGCCAGCAGTTACGACTTTTCACAATATGGCTACACCTTC
TRBJ2-3 | - | TRBV29-1 | - | CSGASVKGSDTQYF | TGCAGCGGTGCAAGCGTGAAGGGATCAGATACGCAGTATTTT
TRBJ2-1 | TRBD2 | TRBV19 | - | CASSSTGGGYNEQFF | TGTGCCAGTAGTTCCACGGGAGGGGGGTACAATGAGCAGTTCTTC
TRBJ2-3 | - | TRBV4-3 | - | CASSQGTVQTDTQYF | TGCGCCAGCAGCCAAGGGACAGTTCAAACAGATACGCAGTATTTT
TRBJ2-7 | TRBD1 | TRBV19 | - | CASSIETGGDYEQYF | TGTGCCAGTAGTATAGAGACAGGGGGAGACTACGAGCAGTACTTC
TRBJ2-7 | - | TRBV5-4 | - | CASSLTVSGAYEQYF | TGTGCCAGCAGCTTGACGGTCAGCGGCGCCTACGAGCAGTACTTC
TRBJ1-2 | - | TRBV10-3 | once | CAISEGGTNYGYTF | TGTGCCATCAGTGAGGGCGGGACAAATTATGGCTACACCTTC
TRBJ2-2 | TRBD1 | TRBV6-5 | - | CASRDRANTGELFF | TGTGCCAGCAGGGACAGGGCGAACACCGGGGAGCTGTTTTTT
TRBJ1-5 | TRBD1 | TRBV4-1 | few | CASSRGTGGNQPQHF | TGCGCCAGCAGCCGCGGGACAGGGGGCAATCAGCCCCAGCATTTT
TRBJ2-6 | - | TRBV30 | - | CAWGTISGANVLTF | TGTGCCTGGGGGACAATCTCTGGGGCCAACGTCCTGACTTTC
TRBJ2-7 | TRBD1 | TRBV10-2 | - | CASSESGPTGANSYEQYF | TGCGCCAGCAGTGAGTCGGGGCCTACAGGGGCTAACTCCTACGAGCAGTACTTC
TRBJ2-2 | - | TRBV19 | - | CASNPSADTGELFF | TGTGCCAGTAACCCGAGCGCCGACACCGGGGAGCTGTTTTTT
TRBJ1-1 | - | TRBV5-1 | - | CASSPGGLNTEAFF | TGCGCCAGCAGCCCGGGGGGGTTGAACACTGAAGCTTTCTTT
TRBJ2-1 | - | TRBV5-1 | - | CASSLGDSTHEQFF | TGCGCCAGCAGCTTGGGTGACTCCACCCATGAGCAGTTCTTC
TRBJ2-7 | TRBD2 | TRBV18 | medium-sized | CASSPNFGTRGAYEQYF | TGTGCCAGCTCACCCAACTTCGGGACTAGAGGCGCCTACGAGCAGTACTTC
TRBJ1-2 | - | TRBV5-1 | few | CASSPRRDSEGYTF | TGCGCCAGCAGCCCGAGGAGGGATTCGGAGGGCTACACCTTC
TRBJ1-5 | - | TRBV5-4 | - | CASSFEGSGDQPQHF | TGTGCCAGCAGCTTTGAAGGGTCGGGGGATCAGCCCCAGCATTTT